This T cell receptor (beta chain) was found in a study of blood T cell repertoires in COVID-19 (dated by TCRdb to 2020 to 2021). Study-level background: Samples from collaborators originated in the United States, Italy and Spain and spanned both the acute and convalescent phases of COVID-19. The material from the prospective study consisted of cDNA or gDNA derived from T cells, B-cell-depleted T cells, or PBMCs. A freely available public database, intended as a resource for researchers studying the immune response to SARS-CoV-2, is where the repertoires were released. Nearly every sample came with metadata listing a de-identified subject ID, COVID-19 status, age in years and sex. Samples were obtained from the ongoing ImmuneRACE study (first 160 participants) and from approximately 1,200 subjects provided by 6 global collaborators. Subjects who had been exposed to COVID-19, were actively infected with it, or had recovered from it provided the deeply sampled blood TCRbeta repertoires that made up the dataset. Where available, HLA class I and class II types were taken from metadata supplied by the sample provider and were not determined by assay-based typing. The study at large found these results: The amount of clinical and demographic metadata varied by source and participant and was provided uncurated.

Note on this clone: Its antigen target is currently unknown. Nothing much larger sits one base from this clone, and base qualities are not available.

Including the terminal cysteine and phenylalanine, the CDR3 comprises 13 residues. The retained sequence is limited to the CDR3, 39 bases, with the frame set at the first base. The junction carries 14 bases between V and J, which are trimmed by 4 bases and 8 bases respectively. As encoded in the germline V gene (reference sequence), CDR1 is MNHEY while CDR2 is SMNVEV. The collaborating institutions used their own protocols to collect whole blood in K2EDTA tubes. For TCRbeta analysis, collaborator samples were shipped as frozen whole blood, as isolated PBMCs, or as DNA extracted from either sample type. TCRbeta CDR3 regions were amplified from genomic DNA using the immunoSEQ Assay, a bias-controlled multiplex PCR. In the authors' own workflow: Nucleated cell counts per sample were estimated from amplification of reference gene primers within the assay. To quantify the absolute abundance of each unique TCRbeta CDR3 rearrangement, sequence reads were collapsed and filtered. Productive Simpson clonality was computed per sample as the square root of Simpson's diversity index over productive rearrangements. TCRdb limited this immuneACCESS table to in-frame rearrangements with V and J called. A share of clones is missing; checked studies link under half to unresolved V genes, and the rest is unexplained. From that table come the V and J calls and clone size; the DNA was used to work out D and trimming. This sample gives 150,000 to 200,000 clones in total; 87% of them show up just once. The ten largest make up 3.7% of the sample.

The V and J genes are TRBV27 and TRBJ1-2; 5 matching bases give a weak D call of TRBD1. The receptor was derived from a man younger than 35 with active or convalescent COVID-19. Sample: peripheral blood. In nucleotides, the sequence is TGTGCCAGCAGTTGGGTCAGGGATAGCGGCTACACCTTC. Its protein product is CASSWVRDSGYTF.